This T cell receptor (beta chain) was sequenced during a study of control samples from healthy donors and cancer patients. With V trimmed by 8 bases and J by 6 bases, 7 bases remained unmatched. CDR3 length: 14 amino acids. The V gene's germline CDR1 is KGHDR and CDR2 SFDVKD. Generated by immunoSEQ multiplex PCR, the TCRdb table keeps only in-frame clones and is missing some. The sample lists 190,000 or so clones; about 93% were seen once. V and J are TRBV24-1 and TRBJ1-1; 11 bases line up with TRBD1. The receptor comes from a man younger than 35 in good health. Sequenced: blood. CDR3 region: CATMGTGGFAEAFF. The CDR3 DNA reads as TGTGCCACCATGGGGACAGGGGGTTTCGCTGAAGCTTTCTTT.